These T cell receptor beta chains were read from a single sample in a study of blood T cells in healthy people across ages. One entry per CDR3 protein, called by TCRdb with MiXCR from the 5' RACE reads. This sample has 850,000 or so distinct CDR3 sequences, with 29% found just once. Sequenced input: blood. These receptors all stem from an elderly woman in good health. The CDR3 runs from the conserved cysteine through the conserved F or W. A D gene is named only where the DNA matches it firmly. For some rows the clone size is stated as once, few or many, or as a class when expanded; others skip it.

V	size	D	J	DNA	CDR3
TRBV24-1	many	-	TRBJ1-5	TGTGCCACCAGTGACGCCGGCCGGGCTCAGCCCCAGCATTTT	CATSDAGRAQPQHF
TRBV7-2	-	-	TRBJ1-2	TGTGCCAGCAGCTTATTAGTGGGCCTCCCACTGGACTATGGCTACACCTTC	CASSLLVGLPLDYGYTF
TRBV6-2/TRBV6-3	many	-	TRBJ2-1	TGTGCCAGCAGTTATCGGCGAGTTCCCGCGACCGGAAATTACAATGAGCAGTTCTTC	CASSYRRVPATGNYNEQFF
TRBV4-2	-	-	TRBJ2-5	TGTGCCAGCAGCCAAGATAGAGAGGGCGGGGAGACCCAGTACTTC	CASSQDREGGETQYF
TRBV18	-	TRBD2	TRBJ2-7	TGTGCCAGCTCTACGACTAGCGGGGGTTACAATGAGCAGTACTTC	CASSTTSGGYNEQYF
TRBV2	-	-	TRBJ2-2	TGTGCCAGCAGTGAAAAGGGTAACCTGGGCGGGGAGCTGTTTTTT	CASSEKGNLGGELFF
TRBV12-3/TRBV12-4	many	TRBD1	TRBJ2-1	TGTGCCAGCAGTTTAGGTATCCGGGACAGGCATTACAATGAGCAGTTCTTC	CASSLGIRDRHYNEQFF
TRBV12-3/TRBV12-4	many	-	TRBJ2-5	TGTGCCAGCAGTTTAGGGCTAACCCAAGAGACCCAGTACTTC	CASSLGLTQETQYF
TRBV9	many	-	TRBJ2-3	TGTGCCAGCAGCGTAGGGCAAAGCACAGATACGCAGTATTTT	CASSVGQSTDTQYF
TRBV10-1	-	-	TRBJ2-5	TGCGCCAGCAGCGAGGACTTGGTCGGGACCCAGTACTTC	CASSEDLVGTQYF
TRBV3-1	few	-	TRBJ2-7	TGTGCCAGCAGCCAAGTTGAGACAGGTCTTCGTACCTACGAGCAGTACTTC	CASSQVETGLRTYEQYF
TRBV6-2/TRBV6-3	many	-	TRBJ2-5	TGTGCCACAATATCCTGGGGGAGACTGTACGCGGGACAAGAGACCCAGTACTTC	CATISWGRLYAGQETQYF
TRBV15	-	TRBD2	TRBJ2-7	TGTGCCACCAGCAGCACGACTAGCGGGGGACCGAGCCCCTACAATGAGCAGTACTTC	CATSSTTSGGPSPYNEQYF
TRBV18	-	-	TRBJ1-1	TGTGCCAGCTCACCAGCCCGGTGGGGGGCCAAGAACACTGAAGCTTTCTTT	CASSPARWGAKNTEAFF
TRBV7-9	-	-	TRBJ1-3	TGTGCCAGCAGGTCAGGGGTCCCCGCCGGAAACACCATATATTTT	CASRSGVPAGNTIYF
TRBV20-1	-	-	TRBJ2-7	TGCAGTGCTAGCGTCGGGGGTTCCTACGAGCAGTACTTC	CSASVGGSYEQYF
TRBV12-3/TRBV12-4	many	-	TRBJ2-4	TGTGCCAGCAGCCCGACGGGGACAAACATTCAGTACTTC	CASSPTGTNIQYF
TRBV5-1	-	TRBD1	TRBJ2-7	TGCGCCAGCAGCCAGGGACAGGGGCACTACGAGCAGTACTTC	CASSQGQGHYEQYF
TRBV11-1	-	-	TRBJ2-7	TGTGCCAGCACTTACGACGGCCACGAGCAGTACTTC	CASTYDGHEQYF
TRBV6-2/TRBV6-3	many	TRBD2	TRBJ2-5	TGTGCCAGCAGTTACTCCGGGACTAGTAGGCCCTCGAAACAAGAGACCCAGTACTTC	CASSYSGTSRPSKQETQYF
TRBV4-3	many	TRBD1	TRBJ1-2	TGCGCCAGCAGCTACGGAGGAACAGGGGGCGCCTTCGACTATGGCTACACCTTC	CASSYGGTGGAFDYGYTF
TRBV6-6	many	-	TRBJ2-1	TGTGCCAGCAGCTCACAGCTTGACAGGACCAATGAGCAGTTCTTC	CASSSQLDRTNEQFF
TRBV29-1	many	-	TRBJ2-1	TGCAGCGTTGTGGACTACAATGAGCAGTTCTTC	CSVVDYNEQFF
TRBV24-1	many	-	TRBJ2-5	TGTGCCACCAGTGATTCCACCCTGAGAGAGACCCAGTACTTC	CATSDSTLRETQYF
TRBV20-1	many	-	TRBJ1-4	TGCAGTGTCGCCGGGACCAACGGTGAAAAACTGTTTTTT	CSVAGTNGEKLFF
TRBV4-2	-	-	TRBJ2-4	TGTGCCAGCAGTTTCCCAGACAGGCGGGACAAAAACATTCAGTACTTC	CASSFPDRRDKNIQYF
TRBV5-1	many	-	TRBJ1-1	TGCGCCAGCAGCCCGCAAACCCACACTGAAGCTTTCTTT	CASSPQTHTEAFF
TRBV7-2	-	-	TRBJ2-2	TGTGCCAGCGGCCTGACATTCACCGGGGAGCTGTTTTTT	CASGLTFTGELFF
TRBV29-1	-	TRBD2	TRBJ2-7	TGCAGCGTTGAATTCGGCGGGAGTGAAAGCTACGAGCAGTACTTC	CSVEFGGSESYEQYF
TRBV30	many	-	TRBJ2-4	TGTGCCTGGAGTCGGGGTTTTGGCATTCAGTACTTC	CAWSRGFGIQYF
TRBV4-3	many	-	TRBJ1-2	TGCGCCAGCAGCCAAGCGTTAGGATGGGTCTATGGCTACACCTTC	CASSQALGWVYGYTF
TRBV5-1	few	-	TRBJ2-5	TGCGCCAGCAGCACCTCGGGACGCAGCCAAGAGACCCAGTACTTC	CASSTSGRSQETQYF
TRBV13	-	-	TRBJ2-1	TGTGCCAGCAGCTTCCGAGAGACCCAGTTCTTC	CASSFRETQFF
TRBV7-8	-	TRBD1	TRBJ1-5	TGTGCCAGCAGCTTAAGGGTGACAGGGGTTTTCCAGCCCCAGCATTTT	CASSLRVTGVFQPQHF
TRBV6-6	many	TRBD2	TRBJ2-1	TGTGCCAGCAGTTACCGGACTAGCGGGGAGTACGAGCAGTTCTTC	CASSYRTSGEYEQFF
TRBV11-2	many	-	TRBJ2-5	TGTGCCAGCAGCCCCCTGCAAAAGACCCAGTACTTC	CASSPLQKTQYF
TRBV5-1	few	-	TRBJ2-1	TGCGCCAGCAGCTTGGCCAGTCCAGCGAGGGATGAGCAGTTCTTC	CASSLASPARDEQFF
TRBV10-3	-	-	TRBJ2-1	TGTGCCATCAGGGGCCCGAAAAGCAATGAGCAGTTCTTC	CAIRGPKSNEQFF
TRBV7-2	once	TRBD1	TRBJ2-7	TGTGCCAGCAGCTTAGAAGGGGGCAGGGTATACGAGCAGTACTTC	CASSLEGGRVYEQYF
TRBV11-3	many	-	TRBJ2-1	TGTGCCAGCAGCTCCTACCCGGGACCCAACAATGAGCAGTTCTTC	CASSSYPGPNNEQFF
TRBV4-1	-	-	TRBJ2-4	TGCGCCAGCAGCCAAGACGGGGAACGAGAGCAGTACTTC	CASSQDGEREQYF
TRBV20-1	many	TRBD2	TRBJ2-3	TGCAGTGCTATTAGCGGGGGCAAAAGCACAGATACGCAGTATTTT	CSAISGGKSTDTQYF
TRBV5-6	many	-	TRBJ2-7	TGTGCCAGCAGCTTGGCCGGATGGGAGCAGTACTTC	CASSLAGWEQYF
TRBV24-1	-	-	TRBJ2-1	TGTGCCACCAGTGATTTCCTTATATCAGAGCAGTTCTTC	CATSDFLISEQFF
TRBV7-2	many	-	TRBJ2-7	TGTGCCAGCAGCCCCCGAGCAGGGGCCCACGAGCAGTACTTC	CASSPRAGAHEQYF
TRBV7-8	many	-	TRBJ2-4	TGTGCCAGCAGCTTAGGAGCGGTCCTAGCCAAAAACATTCAGTACTTC	CASSLGAVLAKNIQYF